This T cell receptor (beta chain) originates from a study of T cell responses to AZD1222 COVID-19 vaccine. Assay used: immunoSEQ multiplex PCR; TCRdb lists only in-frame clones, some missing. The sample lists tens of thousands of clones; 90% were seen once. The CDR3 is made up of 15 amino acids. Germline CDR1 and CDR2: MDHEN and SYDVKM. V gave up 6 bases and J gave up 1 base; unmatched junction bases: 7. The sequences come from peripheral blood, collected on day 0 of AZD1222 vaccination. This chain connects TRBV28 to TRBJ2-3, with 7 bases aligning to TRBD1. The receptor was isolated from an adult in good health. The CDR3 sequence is CASRATGMGTDTQYF. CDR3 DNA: TGTGCCAGCAGAGCGACAGGGATGGGCACAGATACGCAGTATTTT.